This T cell receptor (beta chain) was documented in a study of PD-1 blockade in classical Hodgkin lymphoma. Study as a whole: Treatment was intravenous nivolumab, 3 mg/kg every 2 weeks, until progression.

In germline, CDR1 is MGHRA, CDR2 YSYEKL. V lost 4 bases to trimming and J lost 3 bases, with 10 bases between them. This CDR3 is 13 amino acids long. Every one of the patients relapsed after autologous stem cell transplantation (brentuximab vedotin exposure was variable). Patients had relapsed/refractory classical Hodgkin lymphoma with complete response, partial response or progressive disease as best response. Data came from immunoSEQ multiplex PCR; TCRdb stores just in-frame clones and leaves some out. Of just over 25,000 clones in the sample, around 86% were seen once. V gene TRBV4-1 combines with J gene TRBJ2-7; no reliable D call. The material sequenced was peripheral blood mononuclear cells (PBMCs), taken at baseline. The source of this sequence is a human donor with classical Hodgkin lymphoma. The CDR3 sequence is CASSPLLLYEQYF. CDR3 sequence (DNA): TGCGCCAGCAGCCCCCTCCTCCTCTACGAGCAGTACTTC.